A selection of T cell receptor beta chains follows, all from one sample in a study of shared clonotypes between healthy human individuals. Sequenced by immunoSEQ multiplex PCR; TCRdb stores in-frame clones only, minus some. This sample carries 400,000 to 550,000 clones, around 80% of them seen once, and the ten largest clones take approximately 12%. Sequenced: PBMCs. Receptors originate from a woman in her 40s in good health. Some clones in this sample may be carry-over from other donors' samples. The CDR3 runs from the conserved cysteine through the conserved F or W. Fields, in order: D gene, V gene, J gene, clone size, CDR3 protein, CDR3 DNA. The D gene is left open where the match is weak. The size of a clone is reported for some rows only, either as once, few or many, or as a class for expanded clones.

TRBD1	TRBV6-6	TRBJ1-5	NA	CASSQYRGGNQPQHF	TGTGCCAGCAGTCAATACAGGGGAGGGAATCAGCCCCAGCATTTT
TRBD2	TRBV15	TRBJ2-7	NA	CATSRDPRGGRQYF	TGTGCCACCAGCAGAGATCCGCGGGGGGGAAGGCAGTACTTC
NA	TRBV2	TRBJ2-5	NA	CASSSLAGETQYF	TGTGCCAGCAGTTCCTTAGCCGGGGAGACCCAGTACTTC
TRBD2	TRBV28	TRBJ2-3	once	CASSGLAGGGGTDTQYF	TGTGCCAGCAGCGGACTAGCGGGAGGGGGGGGCACAGATACGCAGTATTTT
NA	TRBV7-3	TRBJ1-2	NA	CASSSTGTSGYTF	TGTGCCAGCAGCTCGACCGGGACTAGCGGCTACACCTTC
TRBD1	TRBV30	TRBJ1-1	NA	CAWRGQGVSEAFF	TGTGCCTGGCGAGGACAGGGGGTGAGTGAAGCTTTCTTT
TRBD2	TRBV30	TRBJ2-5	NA	CAWSVGLAGGDQETQYF	TGTGCCTGGAGTGTTGGACTAGCGGGAGGGGACCAAGAGACCCAGTACTTC
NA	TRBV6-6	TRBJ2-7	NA	CASRMAADSIYEQYF	TGTGCCAGCAGAATGGCGGCGGACTCCATCTACGAGCAGTACTTC
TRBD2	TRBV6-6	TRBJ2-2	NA	CASREREGGELFF	TGTGCCAGCAGGGAGCGGGAGGGGGGGGAGCTGTTTTTT
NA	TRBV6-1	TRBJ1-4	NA	CASSDPGTSKLFF	TGTGCCAGCAGTGACCCCGGGACCTCTAAACTGTTTTTT
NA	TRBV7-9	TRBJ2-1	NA	CASSQEGFEQFF	TGTGCCAGCAGCCAGGAGGGGTTTGAGCAGTTCTTC
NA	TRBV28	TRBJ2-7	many	CASSQSYRDNRLEQYF	TGTGCCAGCAGTCAATCCTACCGGGACAACAGATTAGAGCAGTACTTC
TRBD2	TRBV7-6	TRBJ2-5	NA	CASSLERGLAGTQETQYF	TGTGCCAGCAGCTTAGAGAGGGGACTAGCGGGAACCCAAGAGACCCAGTACTTC
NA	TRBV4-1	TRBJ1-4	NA	CASSQIGWQGGEKLFF	TGCGCCAGCAGCCAAATAGGGTGGCAGGGTGGTGAAAAACTGTTTTTT
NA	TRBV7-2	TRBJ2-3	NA	CASSKGGFGVGSDTQYF	TGTGCCAGCAGCAAGGGCGGGTTCGGAGTTGGCTCGGATACGCAGTATTTT
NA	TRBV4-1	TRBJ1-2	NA	CASSQEGVWGYGYTF	TGCGCCAGCAGCCAAGAGGGGGTATGGGGCTATGGCTACACCTTC
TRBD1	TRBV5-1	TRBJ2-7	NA	CASSSTGTGGGEQYF	TGCGCCAGCAGCTCCACCGGGACAGGGGGGGGCGAGCAGTACTTC